The 14 T cell receptor beta chains given below trace back to one sample, sequenced in a study of blood T cell repertoires in COVID-19. Clones were read by immunoSEQ multiplex PCR, and TCRdb kept only the in-frame ones, dropping some. This table holds a few hundred thousand clones, around four fifths found once. Sequenced: peripheral blood. The receptors derive from a man between 60 and 75 years old who had recovered from COVID-19.

This clone appeared once. Other DNA variants within this sample encode the same CDR3. The rearrangement links TRBV19 to TRBJ2-3; TRBD2 matches at 14 bases. This CDR3 comprises 16 residues. V lost 6 bases and J lost 4; bases outside the gene matches: 6. In germline, CDR1 is LNHDA, CDR2 SQIVND (reference sequence). This CDR3 is CASREGTSGRADTQYF. CDR3 coding DNA: TGTGCCAGTAGGGAGGGGACTAGCGGGAGAGCAGATACGCAGTATTTT.

The chain joins TRBV12-3 or TRBV12-4 to TRBJ1-2; the D gene is possibly TRBD1 (6 bases). The CDR3 totals 11 residues. With 6 bases removed from V and 8 bases from J, the gap between germline ends came to 10 bases. CDR3 coding DNA: TGTGCCAGCAGGCGGGGGGGCGGCTACACCTTC. Protein sequence: CASRRGGGYTF.

This chain joins TRBV19 and TRBJ2-1; D is undetermined. Trimming pared 4 bases from V and 2 bases from J, leaving 6 bases between. The germline gives CDR1 LNHDA, CDR2 SQIVND (reference sequence). This CDR3 contains 13 residues. CDR3 bases: TGTGCCAGTAGTAGTCGGGCCTACAATGAGCAGTTCTTC. Amino acid sequence: CASSSRAYNEQFF.

The chain carries TRBV7-2 and TRBJ2-5; 13 bases align to TRBD2. Germline V gene sequence: CDR1 SGHTA, CDR2 FQGNSA. V was clipped by 3 bases and J by 0 bases; unmatched bases: 1. The CDR3 loop spans 16 amino acids. CDR3 sequence reads: CASSLGLAGNQETQYF. The CDR3 DNA follows: TGTGCCAGCAGCTTGGGACTAGCGGGAAACCAAGAGACCCAGTACTTC.

The rearrangement links TRBV2 to TRBJ2-1, with D maybe TRBD1 (5 bases). V was shortened by 5 bases and J by 7 bases, with 12 bases between the two germline ends. Germline V gene data show CDR1 as SNHLY and CDR2 as FYNNEI. The CDR3 totals 13 residues. CDR3 protein: CASSYTGVNEQFF. The CDR3 DNA reads TGTGCCAGCAGTTACACAGGAGTTAATGAGCAGTTCTTC.

This chain uses TRBV18 with TRBJ2-5; the D gene is possibly TRBD2 (5 bases). Germline CDR1 reads KGHSH; CDR2 reads LQKENI. The germline V and J ends were trimmed by 0 bases and 4 bases, with 15 bases remaining between them. This CDR3 spans 16 amino acids. The CDR3 DNA reads TGTGCCAGCTCACCACCCCGGAGCGGTGGAGTAGAGACCCAGTACTTC. Translation: CASSPPRSGGVETQYF. Together with reference TRBV18 and TRBJ2-5, the CDR3 gives the full variable domain: NAGVMQNPRHLVRRRGQEARLRCSPMKGHSHVYWYRQLPEEGLKFMVYLQKENIIDESGMPKERFSAEFPKEGPSILRIQQVVRGDSAAYFCASSPPRSGGVETQYFGPGTRLLVL.

The chain recombines TRBV12-3 or TRBV12-4 with TRBJ1-1; D might be TRBD1 (5 bases). V lost 3 bases and J lost 8, with 7 bases in between. The CDR3 contains 11 residues. CDR3 DNA sequence: TGTGCCAGCAGTTTTGGGGCGGAAGCTTTCTTT. Protein: CASSFGAEAFF.

This clone was seen only once. V gene TRBV6-6 combines with J gene TRBJ1-2, with 9 bases that match TRBD1. From germline, CDR1 is MNHNY and CDR2 SVGAGI (reference sequence). With 5 bases clipped from V and 0 bases from J, the junction kept 10 bases outside the gene matches. The CDR3 has 17 residues. CDR3 sequence reads: CASSPTGGANTNYGYTF. Here the CDR3 DNA reads TGTGCCAGCAGTCCCACAGGGGGCGCGAACACTAACTATGGCTACACCTTC.

V and J are TRBV14 and TRBJ2-7; unclear D gene. The V gene lost 1 base and the J gene lost 11 bases, with 15 bases spanning the gap. This CDR3 comprises 13 residues. The V gene's germline CDR1 is SGHDN and CDR2 FVKESK. CDR3 coding DNA: TGTGCCAGCAGCCAAGGGGTGGTTGCGGAGAAGTACTTC. Translation gives CASSQGVVAEKYF.

The chain is built from TRBV7-2 and TRBJ2-1; TRBD1 matches 7 bases. Germline V gene sequence: CDR1 SGHTA, CDR2 FQGNSA. The CDR3 covers 14 residues. The V and J ends lost 7 bases and 6 bases, in that order; junction bases with no gene match: 9. Here the CDR3 DNA reads TGTGCCAGCAACCGGGACAGTAGTGTCAATGAGCAGTTCTTC. It is translated as CASNRDSSVNEQFF.

This clone was seen a few times. The chain joins TRBV28 to TRBJ2-7; D is possibly TRBD1 (5 bases). Looked up from germline, CDR1 is MDHEN and CDR2 is SYDVKM. This CDR3 is built from 12 residues. Trimming removed 6 bases at V and 4 bases at J, with 10 bases between. DNA for the CDR3: TGTGCCAGCAGCCAATCAGGGTACGAGCAGTACTTC. Its protein product is CASSQSGYEQYF.

The chain links TRBV11-2 to TRBJ2-3; TRBD2 matches at 10 bases. The J segment lost 1 base and the V segment lost 2 bases, leaving 3 bases of the junction unmatched. The germline V gene encodes CDR1 SGHAT and CDR2 FQNNGV. The CDR3 loop spans 16 amino acids. CDR3 in DNA: TGTGCCAGCAGCTTACAGCGGGGGGGCGGCACAGATACGCAGTATTTT. This codes for CASSLQRGGGTDTQYF.

Only a few counts were recorded for this clone. V usage is TRBV5-1 and J usage is TRBJ2-7, with D perhaps matching TRBD2 (5 bases). The germline V gene encodes CDR1 SGHRS and CDR2 YFSETQ. Between the trimmed V and J ends, which lost 4 bases and 5 bases, there was a span of 25 bases. CDR3 length: 17 residues. CDR3 residues: CASSPGSGTGYKHEQYF. The CDR3 region has the DNA TGCGCCAGCAGCCCGGGATCAGGAACGGGTTATAAGCACGAGCAGTACTTC.

The chain uses TRBV9 and TRBJ1-6; possibly TRBD1 for D (6 bases). CDR1 is SGDLS, CDR2 YYNGEE, per germline. The CDR3 loop spans 15 amino acids. V shed 0 bases and J shed 7 bases, with 11 bases lying between them. The DNA of the CDR3 is TGTGCCAGCAGCGTAGCGGGGCAGGGGAATTCACCCCTCCACTTT. This gives the protein CASSVAGQGNSPLHF.